This T cell receptor (beta chain) was documented in a study of blood T cell repertoires in COVID-19. Study in general: COVID-19 samples from acute and convalescent phases originated in the United States, Italy and Spain. T cells, B-cell-depleted T cells, or PBMCs provided the cDNA or gDNA that served as material.

In the study's own analysis: The assay estimated nucleated cells by amplifying reference gene primers. This table comes from immunoSEQ multiplex PCR, and its TCRdb copy is limited to in-frame clones, with some not included. V and J calls and clone size follow that table, whereas D and trimming were derived from the DNA. The data show 170,000 or so clones, roughly four fifths seen once. Germline V lookup: CDR1 KGHDR, CDR2 SFDVKD. With V trimmed by 9 bases and J by 6 bases, 7 bases remained unmatched. The CDR3 runs 13 residues. The sample taken for sequencing was peripheral blood. This chain links TRBV24-1 with TRBJ1-2; 9 bases are shared with TRBD1. This sequence was found in a human donor in a cohort sampled during active COVID-19. CDR3 sequence reads: CATQGRQGDGYTF. The CDR3 DNA sequence: TGTGCCACCCAAGGGAGACAGGGGGATGGCTACACCTTC.